Shown below are 22 T cell receptor beta chains from a single sample sequenced in a study of T cell changes during pregnancy in multiple sclerosis. Generated by immunoSEQ multiplex PCR, the TCRdb table keeps only in-frame clones and is missing some. The sample records approximately 58,000 clones, over 85% being singletons. The sample was peripheral blood, taken in the second trimester of pregnancy. The receptors shown here come from a female donor with multiple sclerosis, enrolled in a pregnancy study.

This clone was counted a single time. The genes are TRBV5-1 and TRBJ2-3; 8 positions agree with TRBD2. Trimming took 0 bases from V and 5 from J; bases not matched to a gene: 5. CDR1 and CDR2 (germline): SGHRS, YFSETQ. The length of the CDR3 is 15 residues. CDR3 coding DNA: TGCGCCAGCAGCTTGGGGCTAGCGGGTCAAGATACGCAGTATTTT. It translates to CASSLGLAGQDTQYF.

The chain recombines TRBV11-2 with TRBJ2-1; 12 nucleotides match TRBD1. The junction had 5 bases not matched to a gene; V was cut back by 5 bases and J by 6 bases. This CDR3 has 15 amino acids. In germline, CDR1 is SGHAT, CDR2 FQNNGV. The CDR3 DNA is TGTGCCAGCAGCCCGGGACAGGGGGCAATCAATGAGCAGTTCTTC. Its protein product is CASSPGQGAINEQFF. The variable domain in full, with the rest retrieved from reference TRBV11-2 and TRBJ2-1, is EAGVAQSPRYKIIEKRQSVAFWCNPISGHATLYWYQQILGQGPKLLIQFQNNGVVDDSQLPKDRFSAERLKGVDSTLKIQPAKLEDSAVYLCASSPGQGAINEQFFGPGTRLTVL.

This rearrangement joins TRBV18 to TRBJ1-1; D is undetermined. The CDR3 totals 13 residues. V was trimmed by 3 bases and J by 7 bases, leaving 12 bases between them. Germline-derived CDR1 and CDR2 are KGHSH and LQKENI. CDR3 nucleotide sequence: TGTGCCAGCTCACCCCAGAAGAGGAGTGAAGCTTTCTTT. This sequence encodes CASSPQKRSEAFF.

V is TRBV7-9 and J is TRBJ2-7, with 12 positions matching TRBD2. The V segment lost 1 base and the J segment 4 bases; nucleotides outside the gene matches: 8. Germline V gene data show CDR1 as SEHNR and CDR2 as FQNEAQ (reference sequence). This CDR3 is 17 amino acids long. CDR3 protein: CASSLVYGLAGLYEQYF. In nucleotides, the CDR3 is TGTGCCAGCAGCTTAGTGTACGGACTAGCGGGATTGTACGAGCAGTACTTC.

The gene calls are TRBV5-6 and TRBJ1-1, with D perhaps TRBD1 (6 bases). The V gene's germline CDR1 is SGHDT and CDR2 YYEEEE. The germline V and J ends were trimmed by 2 bases and 5 bases, with 13 bases remaining between them. The CDR3 covers 14 residues. CDR3 region: CASSFPRGGTEAFF. In DNA, the CDR3 is TGTGCCAGCAGCTTCCCCAGGGGTGGGACTGAAGCTTTCTTT.

The chain is built from TRBV6-6 and TRBJ1-2; D perhaps matches TRBD1 (6 bases). The V gene's germline CDR1 is MNHNY and CDR2 SVGAGI (reference sequence). This CDR3 is built from 15 residues. Trimming removed 5 bases at V and 8 bases at J, with 21 bases between. DNA for the CDR3: TGTGCCAGCAGTACCGATCAACAGGGCCTCGGAGGCTACACCTTC. Protein sequence: CASSTDQQGLGGYTF.

As regards this clone: This specimen includes other DNA sequences encoding the same CDR3. The CDR3 coding sequence is TGTGCCAGCTCACCCGCGACAGGCTCCTCCTACGAGCAGTACTTC. Translated, it gives CASSPATGSSYEQYF. V is TRBV18 and J is TRBJ2-7, with D tentatively TRBD1 (6 bases). The V gene lost 3 bases and the J gene lost 0 bases, with 12 bases spanning the gap. CDR3 length: 15 amino acids. Germline V gene sequence: CDR1 KGHSH, CDR2 LQKENI.

The chain carries TRBV29-1 and TRBJ1-1; the D gene is possibly TRBD1 (5 bases). The V end lost 3 bases, the J end lost 5 bases, and 16 bases lay between the germline ends. The CDR3 contains 14 residues. The V gene's germline CDR1 is SQVTM and CDR2 ANQGSEA. As DNA, the CDR3 is TGCAGCGTTGATTATTGGGGCGCAGGGACTGAAGCTTTCTTT. Its translation: CSVDYWGAGTEAFF.

The V gene is TRBV19, the J gene TRBJ2-5; the match to TRBD2 covers 12 bases. CDR1 and CDR2 (germline): LNHDA, SQIVND (reference sequence). Unmatched junction bases numbered 6, after V lost 6 bases and J lost 4 bases. CDR3 size: 15 residues. CDR3 amino acids: CASRRTSGEGETQYF. CDR3 coding DNA: TGTGCCAGTAGACGGACTAGCGGGGAGGGAGAGACCCAGTACTTC.

This clone was counted a single time. The J gene is TRBJ1-2, the V gene TRBV15; perhaps TRBD1 as D (5 bases). Germline V gene lookup returns CDR1 LNHNV and CDR2 YYDKDF (reference sequence). The CDR3 is made up of 15 amino acids. V was trimmed by 1 base and J by 7 bases, leaving 16 bases between them. CDR3 loop: CATSRGGLQEGGYTF. CDR3 bases: TGTGCCACCAGCAGAGGGGGACTTCAGGAGGGTGGCTACACCTTC.

The rearrangement uses TRBV11-2 and TRBJ1-1, with 8 bases fitting TRBD1. V gave up 1 base and J gave up 4 bases; unmatched junction bases: 8. Germline assignment: CDR1 SGHAT and CDR2 FQNNGV. The CDR3 runs to 16 residues. For the CDR3, the DNA is TGTGCCAGCAGCTTAGGGACAGGGAGAATGGGCACTGAAGCTTTCTTT. This sequence encodes CASSLGTGRMGTEAFF.

This clone was found many times. J is TRBJ2-7 and V is TRBV11-2; D may be TRBD1 (5 bases). The CDR3 contains 14 residues. Between the trimmed V and J ends, which lost 2 bases and 3 bases, there was a span of 11 bases. Germline CDR1 SGHAT, CDR2 FQNNGV. CDR3 nucleotide sequence: TGTGCCAGCAGCTTACAGGGATTTTTCTACGAGCAGTACTTC. Its protein product is CASSLQGFFYEQYF. The full variable domain, completed using reference TRBV11-2 and TRBJ2-7, is EAGVAQSPRYKIIEKRQSVAFWCNPISGHATLYWYQQILGQGPKLLIQFQNNGVVDDSQLPKDRFSAERLKGVDSTLKIQPAKLEDSAVYLCASSLQGFFYEQYFGPGTRLTVT.

The chain has TRBV19 and TRBJ2-2, with D tentatively TRBD2 (6 bases). V was trimmed by 5 bases and J by 1 base, leaving 11 bases between them. The CDR3 spans 15 residues. Germline CDR1 LNHDA, CDR2 SQIVND (reference sequence). The CDR3 DNA follows: TGTGCCAGTAGTGTGGACTACCAGAACACCGGGGAGCTGTTTTTT. This translates into CASSVDYQNTGELFF.

The chain links TRBV9 to TRBJ1-5; D not certain. The CDR3 extends over 14 amino acids. V was clipped by 2 bases and J by 3 bases, with 9 bases between them. CDR1 and CDR2 (germline): SGDLS, YYNGEE. The CDR3: CASSVGVDNQPQHF. For the CDR3, the DNA is TGTGCCAGCAGCGTCGGGGTGGACAATCAGCCCCAGCATTTT.

The chain carries TRBV5-1 and TRBJ2-3, with 9 bases identical to TRBD2. Germline V gives CDR1 SGHRS, CDR2 YFSETQ. After removal of 6 bases from V and 4 bases from J, the junction contained 6 bases not matched to a gene. The CDR3 is made up of 14 amino acids. CDR3 DNA: TGCGCCAGCACCTTAGCGGGAGCCTCAGATACGCAGTATTTT. The encoded protein is CASTLAGASDTQYF.

This clone was observed once. This chain links TRBV4-1 with TRBJ2-5; D perhaps matches TRBD2 (7 bases). Trimming pared 0 bases from V and 1 base from J, leaving 18 bases between. Looked up from germline, CDR1 is MGHRA and CDR2 is YSYEKL. This CDR3 spans 18 amino acids. CDR3 in amino acids: CASSQERGASRGQETQYF. In nucleotides, the CDR3 is TGCGCCAGCAGCCAAGAACGGGGGGCTAGCCGGGGCCAAGAGACCCAGTACTTC.

The chain links TRBV5-4 to TRBJ2-3; D uncertain. Germline V gene sequence: CDR1 SGHNT, CDR2 YYREEE (reference sequence). This CDR3 has 15 amino acids. V was cut by 1 base and J by 4 bases, with 13 bases left in between. The CDR3 DNA reads TGTGCCAGCAGCTTGAGTTCTAGTTGGGCAGATACGCAGTATTTT. Translation gives CASSLSSSWADTQYF.

The chain carries TRBV5-6 and TRBJ2-4, with TRBD2 as a possible D gene (6 bases). V lost 3 bases to trimming and J lost 5 bases, with 18 bases between them. The length of the CDR3 is 16 residues. In germline, CDR1 is SGHDT, CDR2 YYEEEE. The CDR3 protein is CASSWGLGPGENIQYF. CDR3 coding DNA: TGTGCCAGCAGCTGGGGACTGGGGCCGGGAGAAAACATTCAGTACTTC.

This clone showed up many times. The same CDR3 also results from other DNA sequences found in this sample. This sequence joins TRBV19 and TRBJ1-1; D is ambiguous. CDR3 length: 12 residues. Between the trimmed V and J ends, which lost 2 bases and 1 base, there was a span of 2 bases. CDR1 is LNHDA, CDR2 SQIVND, per germline (reference sequence). This chain's CDR3 is CASSIQNTEAFF. The CDR3, as DNA: TGTGCCAGTAGTATACAGAACACTGAAGCTTTCTTT. Based on the CDR3 plus reference TRBV19 and TRBJ1-1, the full variable domain is DGGITQSPKYLFRKEGQNVTLSCEQNLNHDAMYWYRQDPGQGLRLIYYSQIVNDFQKGDIAEGYSVSREKKESFPLTVTSAQKNPTAFYLCASSIQNTEAFFGQGTRLTVV.

V is TRBV2 and J is TRBJ1-5, with D possibly matching TRBD1 (6 bases). Germline values: CDR1 SNHLY, CDR2 FYNNEI. V shed 5 bases and J shed 5 bases, with 10 bases lying between them. CDR3 size: 13 residues. The CDR3 loop is CASSYTGYQPQHF. For the CDR3, the DNA is TGTGCCAGCAGTTATACAGGGTATCAGCCCCAGCATTTT.

The table lists this clone with a count of one. The genes are TRBV19 and TRBJ2-7; TRBD1 is a possible D gene (6 bases). CDR1 and CDR2 from the germline V gene are LNHDA and SQIVND (reference sequence). This CDR3 spans 15 amino acids. V dropped 5 bases and J dropped 3 bases, with 17 bases sitting between them. The DNA for the CDR3 is TGTGCCAGTAGTGCGAGGACTTCCAGGGGCTACGAGCAGTACTTC. Amino acid sequence: CASSARTSRGYEQYF.

This sequence joins TRBV28 and TRBJ1-1, with 10 nucleotides matching TRBD1. Germline assignment: CDR1 MDHEN and CDR2 SYDVKM. J was trimmed by 1 base and V by 5 bases; bases with no gene match: 7. The CDR3 runs 16 residues. The CDR3 is CASSPGQGVRNTEAFF. The DNA of the CDR3 is TGTGCCAGCAGTCCCGGACAGGGGGTCCGGAACACTGAAGCTTTCTTT.